These 20 T cell receptor beta chains were all obtained from the same sample, sequenced in a study of control samples from healthy donors and cancer patients. Sequencing used immunoSEQ multiplex PCR; TCRdb keeps in-frame clones, though not all of them. The profile shows roughly 150,000 clones, approximately 93% of them singletons. The material sequenced was blood. These receptors all come from a man aged 50-59 years in good health.

This chain links TRBV6-1 with TRBJ2-5, with TRBD2 as a possible D gene (6 bases). CDR1 is MNHNS and CDR2 is SASEGT in the germline V gene. With 0 bases removed from V and 5 bases from J, the gap between germline ends came to 13 bases. This CDR3 region has 15 residues. The CDR3 region is CASSEAGGAWETQYF. The CDR3 DNA follows: TGTGCCAGCAGTGAAGCGGGCGGGGCGTGGGAGACCCAGTACTTC.

This clone was observed once. This rearrangement joins TRBV19 to TRBJ2-2; TRBD2 matches at 7 bases. The germline V gene encodes CDR1 LNHDA and CDR2 SQIVND (reference sequence). The CDR3 is 16 amino acids. Losses at the gene ends were 3 bases for V and 0 bases for J; bases not matched to a gene: 4. The DNA of the CDR3 is TGTGCCAGTAGTATTCCAGCGGGGACGAACACCGGGGAGCTGTTTTTT. The encoded protein is CASSIPAGTNTGELFF.

The chain has TRBV6-5 and TRBJ2-5; 10 nucleotides line up with TRBD2. Germline CDR1 MNHEY, CDR2 SVGAGI. The CDR3 is 15 amino acids. V shed 6 bases and J 5 bases; nucleotides not matched to a gene: 9. CDR3 amino acids: CASSPRTAGGETQYF. In DNA, the CDR3 is TGTGCCAGCAGCCCGCGGACAGCGGGGGGGGAGACCCAGTACTTC.

This clone was seen a handful of times. V is TRBV3-1 (or the pseudogene TRBV3-2) and J is TRBJ2-7; 7 bases match TRBD2. V trimming: 4 bases; J trimming: 7 bases; junction bases outside the gene matches: 16. The CDR3 is made up of 16 amino acids. Germline V CDR1 and CDR2: LGHDT, YNNKEL (reference sequence). For the CDR3, the DNA is TGTGCCAGCAGCCCCCCCCGGGGGAGGGCCTCCGGAGAGCAGTACTTC. It translates to CASSPPRGRASGEQYF.

The V call is TRBV27, the J call TRBJ1-5; D is unresolved. The V gene lost 3 bases and the J gene lost 3 bases, with 9 bases spanning the gap. Germline loops: CDR1 MNHEY, CDR2 SMNVEV (reference sequence). The CDR3 loop spans 14 amino acids. Written as DNA, the CDR3 is TGTGCCAGCAGTTTCAAAGGGCACAATCAGCCCCAGCATTTT. This codes for CASSFKGHNQPQHF.

This chain connects TRBV7-9 to TRBJ2-5; D perhaps matches TRBD1 (6 bases). Trimming took 4 bases from V and 8 from J, leaving 11 bases between them. CDR3 size: 12 residues. CDR1 is SEHNR, CDR2 FQNEAQ, per germline (reference sequence). The CDR3: CASSSNRETQYF. The CDR3 DNA is TGTGCCAGCAGCTCCAACAGGGAAACCCAGTACTTC. Full variable domain (rest looked up from reference TRBV7-9 and TRBJ2-5): DTGVSQNPRHKITKRGQNVTFRCDPISEHNRLYWYRQTLGQGPEFLTYFQNEAQLEKSRLLSDRFSAERPKGSFSTLEIQRTEQGDSAMYLCASSSNRETQYFGPGTRLLVL.

This chain connects TRBV29-1 to TRBJ2-5, with a tentative D call TRBD2 (5 bases). The ends were cut back, 4 bases at V and 1 base at J, with 10 bases in the middle. Looked up from germline, CDR1 is SQVTM and CDR2 is ANQGSEA. CDR3 length: 13 amino acids. This chain's CDR3 is CSVGRRLQETQYF. The CDR3, as DNA: TGCAGCGTTGGACGGAGGCTCCAAGAGACCCAGTACTTC.

The chain has TRBV20-1 and TRBJ1-4, with 8 bases lining up with TRBD1. The germline gives CDR1 DFQATT, CDR2 SNEGSKA (reference sequence). The CDR3 totals 15 residues. J lost 5 bases, V lost 3 bases, and 8 bases had no gene match. Here the CDR3 DNA reads TGCAGTGCTAGTGAGGCGCGACAGGGGAATGAAAAACTGTTTTTT. Amino acids: CSASEARQGNEKLFF.

The chain employs TRBV2 and TRBJ2-7, with D unresolved. This CDR3 has 13 amino acids. Trimming removed 7 bases at V and 0 bases at J, with 10 bases between. CDR1 SNHLY and CDR2 FYNNEI come from the germline V gene. CDR3 coding DNA: TGTGCCAGCAACTCCGGAAGCTCCTACGAGCAGTACTTC. Amino acids: CASNSGSSYEQYF.

V usage is TRBV5-1 and J usage is TRBJ2-1; 8 bases fit TRBD1. Germline V gene lookup returns CDR1 SGHRS and CDR2 YFSETQ. Trimming took 6 bases from V and 5 from J; bases not matched to a gene: 4. CDR3 length: 13 amino acids. The CDR3 protein is CASNGQGNNEQFF. CDR3 nucleotide sequence: TGCGCCAGCAACGGACAGGGAAACAATGAGCAGTTCTTC.

The chain is built from TRBV27 and TRBJ1-1, with D uncertain. The length of the CDR3 is 12 residues. Germline CDR1 and CDR2: MNHEY and SMNVEV (reference sequence). V dropped 0 bases and J dropped 5 bases, with 4 bases sitting between them. Here the CDR3 reads CASSLSGTEAFF. CDR3 coding DNA: TGTGCCAGCAGTTTATCGGGGACTGAAGCTTTCTTT.

V usage is TRBV6-1 and J usage is TRBJ2-5, with unresolved D. Germline V CDR1 and CDR2: MNHNS, SASEGT. The CDR3 spans 13 residues. Trimming left V 5 bases short and J 0 bases short, with 7 bases between. The CDR3 sequence: CASSYQYQETQYF. Written as DNA, the CDR3 is TGTGCCAGCAGTTATCAGTACCAAGAGACCCAGTACTTC.

This chain uses TRBV18 with TRBJ1-1; weak D call: TRBD1 (5 bases). Trimming left V 3 bases short and J 1 base short, with 9 bases between. The CDR3 is 14 residues long. Germline CDR1 reads KGHSH; CDR2 reads LQKENI. In DNA, the CDR3 is TGTGCCAGCTCACCGTTAGGACAGAACACTGAAGCTTTCTTT. Its protein product is CASSPLGQNTEAFF.

The gene calls are TRBV18 and TRBJ2-4; tentative D call: TRBD2 (6 bases). This CDR3 region has 14 residues. Germline V gene sequence: CDR1 KGHSH, CDR2 LQKENI. V was pared by 6 bases and J by 3 bases, with 12 bases between. In DNA form, the CDR3 reads TGTGCCAGCTCGCGGGGCAGGGACAAAAACATTCAGTACTTC. Translation gives CASSRGRDKNIQYF.

This clone was recorded only once. This chain links TRBV19 with TRBJ1-1; 8 positions agree with TRBD1. The CDR3 sequence is 14 residues long. Per germline, CDR1 LNHDA and CDR2 SQIVND (reference sequence). Trimming at V came to 3 bases and at J to 4 bases, leaving 4 bases not matched to a gene. CDR3 sequence reads: CASSMGQETTEAFF. In DNA form, the CDR3 reads TGTGCCAGTAGTATGGGACAGGAGACCACTGAAGCTTTCTTT.

V usage is TRBV19 and J usage is TRBJ2-1; 10 bases line up with TRBD1. The CDR3 runs to 14 residues. Germline CDR1 reads LNHDA; CDR2 reads SQIVND (reference sequence). J lost 8 bases, V lost 3 bases, and 4 bases had no gene match. CDR3 bases: TGTGCCAGTAGTATCGGGACAGGGGCCCATGAGCAGTTCTTC. It is translated as CASSIGTGAHEQFF.

The chain links TRBV6-6 to TRBJ2-7, with 7 nucleotides matching TRBD1. Losses at the gene ends were 4 bases for V and 4 bases for J; bases not matched to a gene: 10. Germline-derived CDR1 and CDR2 are MNHNY and SVGAGI (reference sequence). CDR3 length: 15 residues. This CDR3 reads CASSSPTGAGYEQYF. The CDR3 DNA sequence: TGTGCCAGCAGTTCGCCCACAGGGGCCGGGTACGAGCAGTACTTC.

This chain links TRBV11-2 with TRBJ2-3; 13 nucleotides line up with TRBD2. This CDR3 has 14 amino acids. With 8 bases clipped from V and 7 bases from J, the junction kept 6 bases outside the gene matches. Germline assignment: CDR1 SGHAT and CDR2 FQNNGV. CDR3: CASVGLAGKNTQYF. The CDR3 nucleotides read TGTGCCAGCGTGGGACTAGCGGGAAAAAATACGCAGTATTTT.

The V call is TRBV7-6, the J call TRBJ2-1; 10 bases line up with TRBD1. CDR1 SGHVS and CDR2 FNYEAQ come from the germline V gene. The CDR3 is 16 amino acids. The V segment lost 5 bases and the J segment 2 bases; nucleotides outside the gene matches: 6. CDR3 nucleotides: TGTGCCAGCAGCCAGCTCGGACAGGGGGCCTACAATGAGCAGTTCTTC. It translates to CASSQLGQGAYNEQFF.

The chain recombines TRBV5-1 with TRBJ2-5; D is unclear. CDR3 length: 15 residues. Germline V gives CDR1 SGHRS, CDR2 YFSETQ. The ends were cut back, 1 base at V and 2 bases at J, with 12 bases in the middle. CDR3 coding DNA: TGCGCCAGCAGCTTGAGGCCGGACGGGCAAGAGACCCAGTACTTC. It is translated as CASSLRPDGQETQYF. Together with reference TRBV5-1 and TRBJ2-5, the CDR3 gives the full variable domain: KAGVTQTPRYLIKTRGQQVTLSCSPISGHRSVSWYQQTPGQGLQFLFEYFSETQRNKGNFPGRFSGRQFSNSRSEMNVSTLELGDSALYLCASSLRPDGQETQYFGPGTRLLVL.